The clone carrying this TCR beta chain was recorded at least ten times. The antigen is unknown. All unsorted peripheral T cells were captured because whole blood was used without fractionation. This record belongs to a study of HIV-infected patients and healthy controls. Whole-study findings and limits: HIV-associated CDR3 frequencies dropped significantly during therapy; CMV-associated ones, mostly rising, changed nonsignificantly. Eight alpha and eight beta V genes differed significantly in mean usage between HIV-infected patients and controls.

Alpha and beta constant-region primers primed reverse transcription of around 550 ng RNA. Alpha and beta chain libraries were made separately by chain-specific third strand synthesis with multiplexing indices. After a brief PCR adding P5, P7 and a second index, approximately 21 amplification cycles followed. TCRdb recomputed calls from the 5' RACE reads with MiXCR, one row per CDR3 protein. The sample lists fewer than 11,000 distinct CDR3 sequences, roughly 4.8% seen once, with 14% to 15% in the top ten. V gave up 6 bases and J gave up 7 bases, with 10 bases separating them. This CDR3 spans 12 amino acids. Looked up from germline, CDR1 is SEHNR and CDR2 is FQNEAQ (reference sequence).

The chain joins TRBV7-9 to TRBJ2-1, with a possible D match to TRBD1 (6 bases). The sample consisted of blood, taken before antiretroviral therapy. This clonotype was sampled from an adult with HIV infection. The CDR3, as DNA: TGTGCCAGCAGAGAGGGGGAGAATGAGCAGTTCTTC. Amino acids: CASREGENEQFF.